The 14 T cell receptor beta chains in this list originate from one sample, sequenced in a study of blood T cell repertoires in COVID-19 (dated by TCRdb to about 2020). The library was made by the immunoSEQ multiplex PCR assay. In TCRdb, the immuneACCESS table is reduced to in-frame sequences with V and J assigned. These tables do not hold every clone; where another copy was compared, an unresolved V gene accounts for under half, and the others remain unexplained. The sample records 250,000 to 300,000 clones, 70% to 90% of which are singletons. 3.6% of the sample goes to the ten largest clones. Sequencing used peripheral blood. These TCRs come from a man between 18 and 35 years old with active or convalescent COVID-19.

The chain couples TRBV5-1 to TRBJ2-1; 13 nucleotides agree with TRBD2. The CDR3 length is 16 residues. V dropped 4 bases and J dropped 8; count of bases not matched to a gene: 9. The V gene's germline CDR1 is SGHRS and CDR2 YFSETQ. The CDR3 is CASSTGTSGKGDEQFF. The CDR3 DNA follows: TGCGCCAGCAGCACCGGGACTAGCGGGAAGGGGGATGAGCAGTTCTTC.

This clone has only one observation. J is TRBJ1-4 and V is TRBV4-1; possibly TRBD1 for D (5 bases). The CDR3 extends over 17 amino acids. Germline values: CDR1 MGHRA, CDR2 YSYEKL. Trimming took off 0 bases at V and 7 bases at J, with 18 bases between the two ends. Here the CDR3 DNA reads TGCGCCAGCAGCCAAGACGGGGGTAGACCGGAGGGTGAAAAACTGTTTTTT. Protein: CASSQDGGRPEGEKLFF.

The V gene is TRBV24-1, the J gene TRBJ1-2; 8 bases line up with TRBD1. The ends lost 10 bases at V and 7 bases at J; junction bases unmatched: 13. Germline-derived CDR1 and CDR2 are KGHDR and SFDVKD. The CDR3 spans 14 residues. CDR3 DNA sequence: TGTGCCACGCGCGGACAGGGTTCTTTAAGTGGCTACACCTTC. Amino acids: CATRGQGSLSGYTF.

The chain has TRBV5-4 and TRBJ2-5; 10 nucleotides align to TRBD2. The CDR3 spans 15 residues. Trimming removed 5 bases from V and 2 bases from J; junction bases left unmatched: 6. Germline CDR1 is SGHNT and CDR2 is YYREEE (reference sequence). The CDR3 DNA reads as TGTGCCAGCAGACCTAGCGGGAGCACTCAAGAGACCCAGTACTTC. Translated: CASRPSGSTQETQYF.

The chain carries TRBV3-1 (or the pseudogene TRBV3-2) and TRBJ1-1; D not resolved. CDR1 LGHDT and CDR2 YNNKEL come from the germline V gene (reference sequence). Trimming cost V 4 bases and J 5 bases, with 11 bases left between them. The CDR3 has 13 residues. The CDR3 loop is CASSLEGGTEAFF. The CDR3, as DNA: TGTGCCAGCAGCCTCGAGGGAGGGACTGAAGCTTTCTTT.

This clone was observed once. The chain recombines TRBV12-5 with TRBJ2-3; D possibly corresponds to TRBD1 (5 bases). Trimming took off 5 bases at V and 2 bases at J, with 14 bases between the two ends. The germline V gene has CDR1 LGHNT and CDR2 FRNRAP. The CDR3 spans 15 residues. The CDR3 coding sequence is TGTGCTAGTGGTCCCAGACCAGGGCCCACAGATACGCAGTATTTT. It encodes CASGPRPGPTDTQYF.

The rearrangement uses TRBV4-3 and TRBJ2-3; the match to TRBD2 covers 8 bases. Germline V CDR1 and CDR2: LGHNA, YSLEER. V dropped 1 base and J dropped 0; count of bases not matched to a gene: 3. CDR3 length equals 16 residues. The CDR3 here is CASSQAPSGSTDTQYF. The CDR3 nucleotides read TGCGCCAGCAGCCAAGCTCCTAGCGGGAGCACAGATACGCAGTATTTT.

This clone appeared a single time. CDR3: CASSQVRGRITGELFF. The CDR3 coding sequence is TGCGCCAGCAGCCAAGTTAGGGGGCGAATCACCGGGGAGCTGTTTTTT. This sequence joins TRBV4-3 and TRBJ2-2; 7 positions agree with TRBD1. The ends lost 1 base at V and 4 bases at J; junction bases unmatched: 6. CDR3 length: 16 residues. The germline gives CDR1 LGHNA, CDR2 YSLEER.

The rearrangement joins TRBV7-2 to TRBJ2-2; 12 nucleotides match TRBD2. The CDR3 sequence is 17 residues long. Germline trimming cut 1 base from V and 5 bases from J; bases unmatched to any gene: 5. Per germline, CDR1 SGHTA and CDR2 FQGNSA. CDR3 bases: TGTGCCAGCAGCTTAGACGTAACTAGCGGGAGGACCGGGGAGCTGTTTTTT. Its translation: CASSLDVTSGRTGELFF.

This chain links TRBV3-1 (or the pseudogene TRBV3-2) with TRBJ2-7, with D perhaps TRBD2 (7 bases). V was trimmed by 0 bases and J by 3 bases, leaving 12 bases between them. The CDR3 consists of 15 residues. Germline CDR1 LGHDT, CDR2 YNNKEL (reference sequence). This CDR3 reads CASSQDGGRHYEQYF. For the CDR3, the DNA is TGTGCCAGCAGCCAAGACGGGGGGCGACACTACGAGCAGTACTTC.

The rearrangement uses TRBV6-2 or TRBV6-3 and TRBJ2-3, with a possible D match to TRBD2 (5 bases). Germline CDR1 and CDR2: MNHEY and SVGEGT. The CDR3 is 15 amino acids. Between the trimmed V and J ends, which lost 3 bases and 3 bases, there was a span of 13 bases. CDR3 coding DNA: TGTGCCAGCAGTTATTTCGCGGGTACTACAGATACGCAGTATTTT. Translation gives CASSYFAGTTDTQYF.

V usage is TRBV27 and J usage is TRBJ1-2, with D perhaps TRBD1 (5 bases). The V end was cut by 0 bases, the J end by 6 bases, with 5 bases between. CDR3 length equals 12 residues. Germline loops: CDR1 MNHEY, CDR2 SMNVEV (reference sequence). The CDR3 DNA follows: TGTGCCAGCAGTTTATCAGGGGATGGCTACACCTTC. Amino acid sequence: CASSLSGDGYTF.

This clone was found a few times. The chain couples TRBV18 to TRBJ2-7; TRBD2 might be the D (5 bases). Germline CDR1 KGHSH, CDR2 LQKENI. The CDR3 has 15 residues. V was clipped by 3 bases and J by 1 base, with 13 bases between them. For the CDR3, the DNA is TGTGCCAGCTCACCCATGGAACTAGATTCCTACGAGCAGTACTTC. Amino acids: CASSPMELDSYEQYF. The variable domain in full, completed from reference TRBV18 and TRBJ2-7, reads NAGVMQNPRHLVRRRGQEARLRCSPMKGHSHVYWYRQLPEEGLKFMVYLQKENIIDESGMPKERFSAEFPKEGPSILRIQQVVRGDSAAYFCASSPMELDSYEQYFGPGTRLTVT.

The genes are TRBV30 and TRBJ2-5, with D tentatively TRBD2 (6 bases). The CDR3 is 13 amino acids. Per germline, CDR1 GTSNPN and CDR2 SVGIG (reference sequence). The V gene lost 2 bases and the J gene lost 7 bases, with 14 bases spanning the gap. In nucleotides, the CDR3 is TGTGCCTGGAGTCTCGGAGGGATCGGGACCCAGTACTTC. It yields the protein CAWSLGGIGTQYF.